This passage covers 24 T cell receptor beta chains from one sample sequenced in a study of T cell changes during pregnancy in multiple sclerosis. Method: immunoSEQ multiplex PCR; TCRdb's copy keeps in-frame clones and lacks some. The repertoire includes around 63,000 clones, 80% to 95% of them detected once, and approximately 2.8% sits in the top ten. This sample comprised peripheral blood, obtained in the third trimester of pregnancy. These receptors originate from a female donor in good health, enrolled as a control in a pregnancy study.

The chain recombines TRBV20-1 with TRBJ2-1; 8 positions match TRBD1. This CDR3 comprises 11 residues. J gave up 8 bases and V 6 bases, and 3 bases lay outside the gene matches. The germline CDR1 and CDR2 sequences are DFQATT and SNEGSKA (reference sequence). The CDR3 sequence is CSAVTGDEQFF. The CDR3 DNA reads TGCAGTGCCGTGACAGGGGATGAGCAGTTCTTC.

In DNA form, the CDR3 reads TGTGCCAGCAGCTCGAACGTCGGAGGGCTCAATGAGCAGTTCTTC. Translation: CASSSNVGGLNEQFF. V and J are TRBV7-2 and TRBJ2-1, with D perhaps matching TRBD2 (6 bases). The CDR3 consists of 15 residues. The V gene lost 4 bases and the J gene lost 6 bases, with 16 bases spanning the gap. CDR1 and CDR2 (germline): SGHTA, FQGNSA.

The table lists this clone with a few counts. The chain carries TRBV5-6 and TRBJ1-2, with a possible D match to TRBD1 (6 bases). V was shortened by 1 base and J by 0 bases, with 7 bases between the two germline ends. This CDR3 is built from 14 residues. CDR1 is SGHDT, CDR2 YYEEEE, per germline. The CDR3 spells CASSLRTANYGYTF. The CDR3, as DNA: TGTGCCAGCAGCTTGCGGACAGCTAACTATGGCTACACCTTC.

The chain joins TRBV6-1 to TRBJ2-7; 9 nucleotides align to TRBD2. V lost 6 bases to trimming and J lost 3 bases; unmatched junction nucleotides: 6. The germline V gene encodes CDR1 MNHNS and CDR2 SASEGT. This CDR3 has 14 residues. This CDR3 reads CASSLASGIYEQYF. The DNA of the CDR3 is TGTGCCAGCAGCCTCGCTAGCGGGATCTACGAGCAGTACTTC.

This clone was detected once. The chain couples TRBV7-2 to TRBJ1-1, with unresolved D. This CDR3 comprises 13 residues. Germline CDR1 SGHTA, CDR2 FQGNSA. V lost 4 bases and J 8 bases, leaving 14 bases between the germline ends. CDR3 residues: CASSSAQEYEAFF. The CDR3 nucleotides read TGTGCCAGCAGCTCGGCGCAGGAATACGAAGCTTTCTTT.

About this clone itself: Other DNA sequences in the same sample also yield this CDR3. The V gene is TRBV6-4, the J gene TRBJ1-5, with D possibly TRBD1 on 5 matching bases. The CDR3 loop spans 13 amino acids. The V end was cut by 5 bases, the J end by 3 bases, with 8 bases between. CDR1 is MRHNA, CDR2 SNTAGT, per germline. CDR3 sequence reads: CASSPGLNQPQHF. DNA for the CDR3: TGTGCCAGCAGTCCAGGGCTCAATCAGCCCCAGCATTTT.

Here the CDR3 reads CASLPGQEKETQYF. The CDR3 DNA follows: TGTGCCAGCCTTCCGGGACAGGAAAAAGAGACCCAGTACTTC. V is TRBV21-1 and J is TRBJ2-5; the table's D gene call, TRBD1, was not cross checked with the DNA. TRBV21-1 constitutes a pseudogene. The CDR3 loop spans 14 amino acids.

The chain links TRBV5-8 to TRBJ2-1, with 7 bases lining up with TRBD2. The V gene's germline CDR1 is SGHTS and CDR2 YDEGEE. J was trimmed by 2 bases and V by 6 bases; bases with no gene match: 8. The CDR3 covers 15 residues. The CDR3: CASNYPGLTYNEQFF. The CDR3 DNA sequence: TGTGCCAGCAACTATCCGGGACTAACCTACAATGAGCAGTTCTTC.

J is TRBJ1-2 and V is TRBV18, with D possibly matching TRBD1 (5 bases). CDR1 is KGHSH, CDR2 LQKENI, per germline. Deletions cut 4 bases from V and 0 bases from J, with 12 bases between. The CDR3 length is 15 residues. In DNA, the CDR3 is TGTGCCAGCTCACGGATGGACATCTCTAACTATGGCTACACCTTC. This sequence encodes CASSRMDISNYGYTF.

This sequence joins TRBV7-2 and TRBJ2-7; the D is unclear. The CDR3 is made up of 13 amino acids. CDR1 is SGHTA and CDR2 is FQGNSA in the germline V gene. V was pared by 1 base and J by 0 bases, with 4 bases between. As DNA, the CDR3 is TGTGCCAGCAGCTTAGTCCACTCCTACGAGCAGTACTTC. Protein sequence: CASSLVHSYEQYF.

In its sample, this clone was seen once. The V call is TRBV19, the J call TRBJ1-5; 8 bases fit TRBD1. The CDR3 spans 14 residues. CDR1 LNHDA and CDR2 SQIVND come from the germline V gene (reference sequence). V trimming: 5 bases; J trimming: 2 bases; junction bases outside the gene matches: 2. The CDR3 reads CASSLDRGNQPQHF. CDR3 nucleotide sequence: TGTGCCAGTAGTCTGGACAGGGGCAATCAGCCCCAGCATTTT.

This sequence joins TRBV14 and TRBJ1-2; D remains unclear. The germline V gene has CDR1 SGHDN and CDR2 FVKESK. This CDR3 spans 13 amino acids. V dropped 2 bases and J dropped 8 bases, with 12 bases sitting between them. The CDR3 DNA reads as TGTGCCAGCAGCCAAATGTTTACGGAGGGCTACACCTTC. Its protein is CASSQMFTEGYTF.

The chain combines TRBV29-1 with TRBJ2-3; perhaps TRBD1 as D (6 bases). The length of the CDR3 is 13 residues. Germline V gene sequence: CDR1 SQVTM, CDR2 ANQGSEA. The V end lost 4 bases, the J end lost 4 bases, and 12 bases lay between the germline ends. The CDR3 loop is CSVVRSGADTQYF. The CDR3 region has the DNA TGCAGCGTTGTCAGGTCAGGGGCAGATACGCAGTATTTT.

The chain has TRBV7-9 and TRBJ1-1; tentative D call: TRBD1 (6 bases). CDR3 length: 15 amino acids. Germline lookup yields CDR1 SEHNR and CDR2 FQNEAQ (reference sequence). Trimming cost V 6 bases and J 0 bases, with 14 bases left between them. CDR3 protein: CASSSQGVMNTEAFF. CDR3 DNA sequence: TGTGCCAGCAGTTCACAGGGAGTCATGAACACTGAAGCTTTCTTT.

The gene calls are TRBV19 and TRBJ1-5, with D hard to call. The length of the CDR3 is 15 residues. The V gene's germline CDR1 is LNHDA and CDR2 SQIVND (reference sequence). With 3 bases removed from V and 3 bases from J, the gap between germline ends came to 12 bases. In DNA form, the CDR3 reads TGTGCCAGTAGTATCTTGCAGGTTAACAATCAGCCCCAGCATTTT. Translated: CASSILQVNNQPQHF. The full variable domain, completed using reference TRBV19 and TRBJ1-5, is DGGITQSPKYLFRKEGQNVTLSCEQNLNHDAMYWYRQDPGQGLRLIYYSQIVNDFQKGDIAEGYSVSREKKESFPLTVTSAQKNPTAFYLCASSILQVNNQPQHFGDGTRLSIL.

The chain uses TRBV6-6 and TRBJ2-7, with TRBD1 matching 9 bases. CDR1 is MNHNY and CDR2 is SVGAGI in the germline V gene (reference sequence). V was clipped by 5 bases and J by 4 bases; unmatched bases: 9. The CDR3 extends over 15 amino acids. CDR3 nucleotide sequence: TGTGCCAGCAGTGACCGGGACAGGGTTTTTTACGAGCAGTACTTC. This translates into CASSDRDRVFYEQYF.

The chain joins TRBV6-5 to TRBJ1-2, with D possibly matching TRBD1 (6 bases). The V gene's germline CDR1 is MNHEY and CDR2 SVGAGI. CDR3 length: 13 residues. The germline V and J ends were trimmed by 6 bases and 8 bases, with 16 bases remaining between them. In DNA, the CDR3 is TGTGCCAGCAGCTATGGGGACAACCAAGGCTACACCTTC. Encoded protein: CASSYGDNQGYTF.

This clone has just one count. The rearrangement links TRBV2 to TRBJ1-1; D is undetermined. The CDR3 loop spans 14 amino acids. Germline values: CDR1 SNHLY, CDR2 FYNNEI. The ends were cut back, 6 bases at V and 4 bases at J, with 15 bases in the middle. CDR3 sequence: CASRLHPAGTEAFF. Here the CDR3 DNA reads TGTGCCAGCAGGTTACACCCGGCGGGCACTGAAGCTTTCTTT.

This sequence joins TRBV11-3 and TRBJ1-1; possibly TRBD1 for D (5 bases). There are 15 residues in the CDR3. Germline CDR1 reads SGHNT; CDR2 reads YENEEA. Deletions cut 2 bases from V and 4 bases from J, with 14 bases between. The CDR3 DNA follows: TGTGCCAGCAGCTTATTTGGGGCGTTGAGCACTGAAGCTTTCTTT. Protein sequence: CASSLFGALSTEAFF.

This chain joins TRBV21-1 and TRBJ2-1; TRBD2, the D gene given by the table, was not confirmed from the DNA. TRBV21-1 is a pseudogene locus. The CDR3 sequence is 17 residues long. The CDR3 region has the DNA TGTGCCAGCATTCCTTATTTTAGCGGGAGTGCCTACAATGAGCAGTTCTTC. Its protein is CASIPYFSGSAYNEQFF.

The chain carries TRBV27 and TRBJ2-5, with D possibly being TRBD1 (6 bases). The V and J ends lost 3 bases and 2 bases respectively, with 13 bases between them. Germline V gene sequence: CDR1 MNHEY, CDR2 SMNVEV (reference sequence). This CDR3 is 15 amino acids long. CDR3 region: CASSFSSTGQETQYF. The CDR3 DNA reads TGTGCCAGCAGTTTTTCATCGACAGGTCAAGAGACCCAGTACTTC.

This chain uses TRBV10-3 with TRBJ2-7, with a tentative D call TRBD2 (5 bases). The CDR3 totals 16 residues. Germline CDR1 is ENHRY and CDR2 is SYGVKD. V lost 10 bases and J lost 4, with 26 bases in between. This CDR3 reads CATTPDAPRAPYEQYF. The CDR3 DNA is TGTGCCACTACCCCGGACGCTCCGAGGGCCCCGTACGAGCAGTACTTC.

This chain connects TRBV4-1 to TRBJ2-5; no definite D call. V gave up 4 bases and J gave up 2 bases, with 17 bases separating them. The CDR3 is 16 residues long. The germline V gene encodes CDR1 MGHRA and CDR2 YSYEKL. The CDR3 DNA reads as TGCGCCAGCAGCCTCCTCCAGGCCGTAAATCAAGAGACCCAGTACTTC. This gives the protein CASSLLQAVNQETQYF.

This sequence joins TRBV9 and TRBJ1-2; TRBD1 aligns across 8 bases. Losses at the gene ends were 2 bases for V and 4 bases for J; bases not matched to a gene: 7. This CDR3 is 15 amino acids long. CDR1 is SGDLS and CDR2 is YYNGEE in the germline V gene. The CDR3 nucleotides are TGTGCCAGCAGCGTTCAGGGGGCACGGGGCTATGGCTACACCTTC. Translating it yields CASSVQGARGYGYTF.